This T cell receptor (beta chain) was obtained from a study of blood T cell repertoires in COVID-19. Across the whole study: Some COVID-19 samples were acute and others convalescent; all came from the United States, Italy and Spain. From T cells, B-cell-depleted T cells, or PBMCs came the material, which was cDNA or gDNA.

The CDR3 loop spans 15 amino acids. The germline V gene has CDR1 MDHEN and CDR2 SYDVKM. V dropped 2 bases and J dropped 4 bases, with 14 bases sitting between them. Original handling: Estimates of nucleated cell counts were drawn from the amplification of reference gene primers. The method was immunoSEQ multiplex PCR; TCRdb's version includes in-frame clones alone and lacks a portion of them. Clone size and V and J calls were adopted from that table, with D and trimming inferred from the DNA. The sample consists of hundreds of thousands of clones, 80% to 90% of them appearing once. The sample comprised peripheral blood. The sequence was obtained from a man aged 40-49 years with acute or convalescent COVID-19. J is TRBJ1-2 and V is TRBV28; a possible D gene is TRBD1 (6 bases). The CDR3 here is CASSLGAGAFYGYTF. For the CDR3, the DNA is TGTGCCAGCAGTTTAGGGGCAGGGGCCTTCTATGGCTACACCTTC.